The 30 T cell receptor beta chains presented below share a single source sample, sequenced in a study of T cells after yellow fever vaccination. TCRdb ran MiXCR on the 5' RACE reads and lists one entry per CDR3 protein. The repertoire holds approximately 160,000 distinct CDR3 sequences, with around 9% as singletons. The sequencing used CD8+ T cells sorted from PBMCs, collected 45 days after the yellow fever booster vaccination. These receptor sequences come from a man aged 18 to 29 who received the YFV17D yellow fever vaccine.

The V and J genes are TRBV4-1 and TRBJ1-1; D is unclear. The germline V gene encodes CDR1 MGHRA and CDR2 YSYEKL. The V gene lost 0 bases and the J gene lost 10 bases, with 9 bases spanning the gap. This CDR3 is built from 12 residues. The CDR3 protein is CASSQEPFRAFF. The CDR3 DNA is TGCGCCAGCAGCCAAGAGCCGTTCCGAGCTTTCTTT.

This chain joins TRBV12-5 and TRBJ1-2, with no clear D. The CDR3 contains 12 residues. Between the trimmed V and J ends, which lost 0 bases and 7 bases, there was a span of 6 bases. Germline CDR1 reads LGHNT; CDR2 reads FRNRAP. The CDR3 DNA follows: TGTGCTAGTGGTTTGGTTTCGGGTGGCTACACCTTC. This sequence encodes CASGLVSGGYTF.

This clonotype came up a few times. The V call is TRBV29-1, the J call TRBJ2-7; D may be TRBD2 (7 bases). CDR1 is SQVTM, CDR2 ANQGSEA, per germline. The CDR3 is 13 amino acids. CDR3 amino acids: CSCGVGGPSEQYF. CDR3 sequence (DNA): TGCAGTTGTGGTGTGGGGGGGCCTAGCGAGCAGTACTTC.

This clonotype was found a few times. The V and J genes are TRBV7-6 and TRBJ2-7; D is perhaps TRBD1 (6 bases). V was shortened by 5 bases and J by 0 bases, with 11 bases between the two germline ends. Germline CDR1 reads SGHVS; CDR2 reads FNYEAQ. CDR3 length: 14 amino acids. CDR3 in DNA: TGTGCCAGCAGCCGCGACAGGAGCTCCTACGAGCAGTACGTC. Protein product: CASSRDRSSYEQYV.

The chain uses TRBV7-9 and TRBJ2-7; D gene unclear. Germline V CDR1 and CDR2: SEHNR, FQNEAQ (reference sequence). The CDR3 has 13 residues. V was trimmed by 5 bases and J by 3 bases, leaving 11 bases between them. This CDR3 reads CASSQSPFYEQYV. CDR3 sequence (DNA): TGTGCCAGCAGCCAGTCGCCCTTCTACGAGCAGTACGTC.

The sample holds many counts of this clonotype. The CDR3 DNA reads as TGTGCCAGCAGCTTCTCGACAGGCTCCTACGAGCAGTACTTC. Translated: CASSFSTGSYEQYF. The genes are TRBV6-5 and TRBJ2-7; the D gene is possibly TRBD1 (6 bases). CDR3 length: 14 residues. V dropped 6 bases and J dropped 0 bases, with 12 bases sitting between them. Germline V lookup: CDR1 MNHEY, CDR2 SVGAGI.

This rearrangement joins TRBV6-5 to TRBJ2-2; TRBD2 aligns across 7 bases. The germline V gene encodes CDR1 MNHEY and CDR2 SVGAGI. V lost 1 base, J lost 7 bases, and 6 bases stayed unmatched. The CDR3 loop spans 15 amino acids. CDR3 loop: CASSYLAGEGGELFF. CDR3 DNA: TGTGCCAGCAGTTACTTGGCGGGGGAGGGCGGGGAGCTGTTTTTT.

This clonotype was detected a few times. This chain uses TRBV6-5 with TRBJ1-2; no definite D call. There are 15 residues in the CDR3. Germline CDR1 is MNHEY and CDR2 is SVGAGI. V lost 0 bases and J 4 bases, leaving 12 bases between the germline ends. CDR3 sequence: CASSYSRRTTYGYTF. For the CDR3, the DNA is TGTGCCAGCAGTTACTCGAGGCGGACGACCTATGGCTACACCTTC.

To note about this clonotype: A much bigger clone sits one base away, suggesting this may be a read error. V usage is TRBV7-9 and J usage is TRBJ1-1; possible D gene TRBD1, 6 bases. The CDR3 contains 13 residues. Germline V gene data show CDR1 as SEHNR and CDR2 as FQNEAQ (reference sequence). The CDR3 spells CTSRPQGNTEAFF. The CDR3 region has the DNA TGTACCAGCAGACCACAGGGGAACACTGAAGCTTTCTTT.

This clonotype has ten or more counts. This chain joins TRBV12-3 or TRBV12-4 and TRBJ1-5, with D tentatively TRBD1 (6 bases). The CDR3 is 13 amino acids. The V end was cut by 10 bases, the J end by 6 bases, with 16 bases between. CDR3 amino acids: CATRGGFGQPQHF. The DNA for the CDR3 is TGTGCCACCCGAGGGGGTTTTGGTCAGCCCCAGCATTTT.

This clonotype was detected only a few times. The V gene is TRBV9, the J gene TRBJ2-7; a weak D match, TRBD1 (5 bases). The CDR3 has 14 amino acids. Germline CDR1 and CDR2: SGDLS and YYNGEE. Trimming left V 4 bases short and J 2 bases short, with 13 bases between. The CDR3 nucleotides read TGTGCCAGCAGCCCCACCGACAGAACCTACGAGCAGTACTTC. It translates to CASSPTDRTYEQYF.

J is TRBJ1-1 and V is TRBV7-9, with a possible D match to TRBD1 (6 bases). This CDR3 comprises 13 residues. Per germline, CDR1 SEHNR and CDR2 FQNEAQ (reference sequence). V lost 5 bases and J 6 bases, leaving 13 bases between the germline ends. CDR3 sequence reads: CASSPNRVAEAFF. CDR3 bases: TGTGCCAGCAGCCCAAACAGGGTTGCTGAAGCTTTCTTT.

This clonotype appeared many times. The rearrangement links TRBV4-3 to TRBJ2-2; no definite D call. Trimming stripped 2 bases from V and 2 bases from J, with 6 bases between. Per the germline V gene, CDR1 is LGHNA and CDR2 is YSLEER. The CDR3 contains 14 residues. CDR3 in amino acids: CASSQTTNTGELFF. Here the CDR3 DNA reads TGCGCCAGCAGCCAAACAACAAACACCGGGGAGCTGTTTTTT.

This clonotype was found many times. The chain joins TRBV7-6 to TRBJ1-5, with unresolved D. The CDR3 extends over 12 amino acids. The germline CDR1 and CDR2 sequences are SGHVS and FNYEAQ. V was clipped by 8 bases and J by 2 bases, with 7 bases between them. The CDR3 loop is CASSGGNQPQHF. The CDR3 DNA sequence: TGTGCCAGCTCTGGGGGCAATCAGCCCCAGCATTTT. Supplemented by reference TRBV7-6 and TRBJ1-5, the full variable domain reads GAGVSQSPRYKVTKRGQDVALRCDPISGHVSLYWYRQALGQGPEFLTYFNYEAQQDKSGLPNDRFSAERPEGSISTLTIQRTEQRDSAMYRCASSGGNQPQHFGDGTRLSIL.

This clonotype was counted many times. The CDR3 sequence: CASSETLSGNTEAFF. The CDR3 DNA reads TGTGCCAGCAGTGAGACGTTATCGGGGAACACTGAAGCTTTCTTT. The V and J genes are TRBV28 and TRBJ1-1; D gene uncertain. The CDR3 is made up of 15 amino acids. Between the trimmed V and J ends, which lost 5 bases and 1 base, there was a span of 14 bases. From germline, CDR1 is MDHEN and CDR2 SYDVKM.

The chain employs TRBV2 and TRBJ1-3, with no clear D. Trimming took 9 bases from V and 0 from J, leaving 15 bases between them. In germline, CDR1 is SNHLY, CDR2 FYNNEI. The CDR3 is 15 amino acids. The DNA of the CDR3 is TGTGCCAGGAGTCGTCGGAAGATCTCTGGAAACACCATATATTTT. Protein product: CARSRRKISGNTIYF.

In its sample, this clonotype was seen a few times. The chain links TRBV5-1 to TRBJ1-6; TRBD1 is a possible D gene (5 bases). The CDR3 totals 13 residues. V lost 6 bases to trimming and J lost 6 bases, with 10 bases between them. Germline CDR1 reads SGHRS; CDR2 reads YFSETQ. The CDR3 DNA reads TGCGCCAGCACAGAGGGGATTAATTCACCCCTCCACTTT. It translates to CASTEGINSPLHF.

In its sample, this clonotype was seen many times. The chain joins TRBV7-9 to TRBJ1-1; maybe TRBD1 (5 bases). V was pared by 5 bases and J by 1 base, with 11 bases between. Germline V gives CDR1 SEHNR, CDR2 FQNEAQ (reference sequence). CDR3 size: 14 residues. Written as DNA, the CDR3 is TGTGCCAGCAGCCCCTGGGGCTCGAACACTGAAGCTTTCTTT. Translated, it gives CASSPWGSNTEAFF.

The rearrangement joins TRBV6-6 to TRBJ1-1; D is undetermined. The CDR3 loop spans 13 amino acids. Germline-derived CDR1 and CDR2 are MNHNY and SVGAGI (reference sequence). V was shortened by 7 bases and J by 7 bases, with 16 bases between the two germline ends. This CDR3 is CASTYGRGNEAFF. The DNA of the CDR3 is TGTGCCAGCACCTATGGGAGAGGGAATGAAGCTTTCTTT.

The rearrangement uses TRBV5-1 and TRBJ2-5, with D unresolved. The CDR3 has 13 residues. Trimming stripped 5 bases from V and 2 bases from J, with 10 bases between. Looked up from germline, CDR1 is SGHRS and CDR2 is YFSETQ. CDR3 bases: TGCGCCAGCAGGGTGGGGATACAAGAGACCCAGTACTTC. Its translation: CASRVGIQETQYF.

The chain carries TRBV7-9 and TRBJ2-3; 8 bases map to TRBD1. The CDR3 is 16 amino acids. J was trimmed by 4 bases and V by 2 bases; bases with no gene match: 8. In germline, CDR1 is SEHNR, CDR2 FQNEAQ (reference sequence). The CDR3 DNA reads TGTGCCAGCAGCTTAAGCGACAGGGGAGTTGCAGATACGCAGTATTTT. This encodes CASSLSDRGVADTQYF.

This clonotype was observed a handful of times. The chain joins TRBV4-1 to TRBJ1-1, with D uncertain. The CDR3 has 14 amino acids. The V gene's germline CDR1 is MGHRA and CDR2 YSYEKL. Trimming pared 3 bases from V and 1 base from J, leaving 9 bases between. CDR3 loop: CASSQATRNTEAFF. In nucleotides, the CDR3 is TGCGCCAGCAGCCAGGCCACACGGAACACTGAAGCTTTCTTT.

V and J are TRBV23-1 and TRBJ1-5; 12 positions agree with TRBD1. Being an ORF, TRBV23-1 has a function that is uncertain. The CDR3 contains 20 residues. Germline trimming cut 8 bases from V and 0 bases from J; bases unmatched to any gene: 17. The chain's CDR3 is CASPNPPGQGAKNSNQPQHF. CDR3 in DNA: TGCGCCAGCCCCAACCCCCCGGGACAGGGGGCCAAAAATAGCAATCAGCCCCAGCATTTT.

This clonotype was observed a handful of times. V is TRBV4-1 and J is TRBJ1-6, with a possible D match to TRBD1 (6 bases). The germline V gene encodes CDR1 MGHRA and CDR2 YSYEKL. Trimming pared 3 bases from V and 3 bases from J, leaving 15 bases between. The length of the CDR3 is 17 residues. The CDR3 reads CASSHSFSDSYNSPLHF. CDR3 nucleotide sequence: TGCGCCAGCAGCCATTCCTTCTCGGACAGCTATAATTCACCCCTCCACTTT.

This chain uses TRBV11-2 with TRBJ2-1; weak D call: TRBD2 (5 bases). V was shortened by 0 bases and J by 8 bases, with 11 bases between the two germline ends. The germline gives CDR1 SGHAT, CDR2 FQNNGV. The CDR3 loop spans 14 amino acids. CDR3 sequence reads: CASSLDTGVDEQFF. For the CDR3, the DNA is TGTGCCAGCAGCTTAGATACCGGGGTTGATGAGCAGTTCTTC.

The chain joins TRBV10-3 to TRBJ2-5; tentatively, D is TRBD2 (5 bases). Germline V lookup: CDR1 ENHRY, CDR2 SYGVKD. Trimming cost V 0 bases and J 1 base, with 9 bases left between them. CDR3 length equals 15 residues. The CDR3 reads CAISESSAGQETQYF. CDR3 in DNA: TGTGCCATCAGTGAGTCGTCTGCGGGCCAAGAGACCCAGTACTTC.

In this sample, this clonotype turned up a few times. This chain joins TRBV9 and TRBJ1-1, with D hard to call. The CDR3 totals 16 residues. CDR1 and CDR2 from the germline V gene are SGDLS and YYNGEE. Trimming took off 5 bases at V and 7 bases at J, with 24 bases between the two ends. The CDR3 DNA follows: TGTGCCAGCAGTGGCGGACGCTTAGCGCCCTCGAATGAAGCTTTCTTT. As protein: CASSGGRLAPSNEAFF.

A few counts support this clonotype. V gene TRBV6-1 combines with J gene TRBJ2-2, with 7 nucleotides matching TRBD2. Looked up from germline, CDR1 is MNHNS and CDR2 is SASEGT. CDR3 length: 17 amino acids. With 1 base clipped from V and 2 bases from J, the junction kept 7 bases outside the gene matches. CDR3: CASSEGAGYYNTGELFF. Written as DNA, the CDR3 is TGTGCCAGCAGTGAAGGAGCGGGATACTATAACACCGGGGAGCTGTTTTTT.

This clonotype came up a few times. V is TRBV5-4 and J is TRBJ2-7; no clear D. This CDR3 region has 13 residues. Trimming removed 0 bases at V and 3 bases at J, with 7 bases between. Germline-derived CDR1 and CDR2 are SGHNT and YYREEE (reference sequence). CDR3 sequence: CASSLGEFYEQYF. The CDR3 region has the DNA TGTGCCAGCAGCTTGGGAGAGTTCTACGAGCAGTACTTC.

The chain is built from TRBV9 and TRBJ2-1, with D tentatively TRBD1 or TRBD2 (6 bases each). The germline gives CDR1 SGDLS, CDR2 YYNGEE. The V end lost 0 bases, the J end lost 0 bases, and 16 bases lay between the germline ends. This CDR3 comprises 18 residues. In DNA form, the CDR3 reads TGTGCCAGCAGCGTAGTGGGGGGCGGGGCAAGCTCCTACAATGAGCAGTTCTTC. Protein sequence: CASSVVGGGASSYNEQFF. The whole variable domain, filled in from reference TRBV9 and TRBJ2-1, reads DSGVTQTPKHLITATGQRVTLRCSPRSGDLSVYWYQQSLDQGLQFLIQYYNGEERAKGNILERFSAQQFPDLHSELNLSSLELGDSALYFCASSVVGGGASSYNEQFFGPGTRLTVL.